This T cell receptor beta chain is from a study of siplizumab effects on memory and regulatory T cells. Profiling relied on immunoSEQ multiplex PCR, and the TCRdb table lists in-frame clones only, not all of them. Here the sample spans tens of thousands of clones, approximately 88% being singletons. This CDR3 contains 14 residues. The V end lost 9 bases, the J end lost 1 base, and 12 bases lay between the germline ends. Germline V gene lookup returns CDR1 MNHEY and CDR2 SVGAGI. The sequenced sample consisted of Tregs sorted from blood. This sequence originates from a human donor in good health. The chain recombines TRBV6-5 with TRBJ2-2; D tentatively reads TRBD1 or TRBD2 (6 bases each). The CDR3 sequence is CASQRGVNTGELFF. CDR3 DNA: TGTGCCAGTCAGAGGGGGGTGAACACCGGGGAGCTGTTTTTT.